This TCR beta chain emerged from a study of Tregs in tolerant kidney transplant recipients. Study as a whole: Related graft donors supplied nonmyeloablative bone marrow transplants, and mixed chimerism was transient.

The CDR3 loop spans 13 amino acids. From germline, CDR1 is LNHDA and CDR2 SQIVND (reference sequence). Trimming took off 9 bases at V and 6 bases at J, with 14 bases between the two ends. Data came from immunoSEQ multiplex PCR; TCRdb stores just in-frame clones and leaves some out. The sample consists of approximately 67,000 clones, just under 95% of them appearing once. Unstimulated regulatory T cells (CD4+CD25+CD127-), CD4+CD25- non-regulatory cells, CD4 and CD8 cells were FACS-sorted from thawed PBMCs. J is TRBJ1-4 and V is TRBV19; D call uncertain. The TCR sequence derives from a human donor who received a combined kidney and bone marrow transplant. Source: CD8+ T cells from blood, taken before the transplant. Written as DNA, the CDR3 is TGTGCCAGCGGACTTTCTAAAGATGAAAAACTGTTTTTT. Translated: CASGLSKDEKLFF.